Following are 4 T cell receptor beta chains from one sample sequenced in a study of blood T cells in healthy people across ages. The authors ran a second PCR of 7 to 11 cycles using a sample-barcoded 5' primer and a J-beta primer mix. MiXCR was run by TCRdb on the 5' RACE reads, yielding one entry per CDR3 protein. The sample consists of 1.5 million to 2 million distinct CDR3 sequences, roughly 49% of them appearing once. Sequenced input: blood. The receptors derive from a woman in her forties in good health.

This chain joins TRBV7-8 and TRBJ2-1; D is tentatively TRBD1 or TRBD2 (6 bases each). The CDR3 totals 13 residues. Trimming pared 7 bases from V and 5 bases from J, leaving 12 bases between. Germline loops: CDR1 SGHVS, CDR2 FQNEAQ. CDR3 in DNA: TGTGCCAGCATAGGGGGGCCGGACAATGAGCAGTTCTTC. Amino acid sequence: CASIGGPDNEQFF.

This chain connects TRBV12-3 or TRBV12-4 to TRBJ2-7, with 9 bases matching TRBD1. The CDR3 length is 16 residues. V shed 8 bases, J shed 2 bases, and the junction held 13 bases outside the gene matches. The CDR3 loop is CASRLPFGTGTYEQYF. CDR3 in DNA: TGTGCCAGCCGACTACCGTTCGGGACAGGGACCTACGAGCAGTACTTC.

This clonotype has just a few counts. The V gene is TRBV27, the J gene TRBJ2-3; TRBD2 matches at 12 bases. J gave up 0 bases and V 6 bases, and 7 bases lay outside the gene matches. The CDR3 is 17 amino acids. Per the germline V gene, CDR1 is MNHEY and CDR2 is SMNVEV (reference sequence). The CDR3 DNA reads as TGTGCCAGCAGCCGACTAGCGGGGGACTTTAGCACAGATACGCAGTATTTT. Translation: CASSRLAGDFSTDTQYF.

The V and J genes are TRBV3-1 and TRBJ2-1; perhaps D is TRBD1 or TRBD2 (6 bases each). Trimming took 1 base from V and 6 from J, leaving 13 bases between them. The germline V gene has CDR1 LGHDT and CDR2 YNNKEL (reference sequence). The CDR3 is 15 amino acids. In DNA form, the CDR3 reads TGTGCCAGCAGCCAAGGGGTCGGAGGGGGCAATGAGCAGTTCTTC. Its protein product is CASSQGVGGGNEQFF.